This T cell receptor beta chain was identified in a study of shared clonotypes between healthy human individuals (TCRdb year 2020). Concerning the study at large: A couple of women and a few men aged 18 to 49 years were included in the cohort. Per donor, three plates each were used for CD4 naive and CD4 memory, two for CD8 naive, and one for CD8 memory. Blood TCR repertoires of roughly five healthy adults were deeply sequenced to estimate repertoire size and the extent of clonotype sharing between individuals. Libraries were prepared and TCR repertoires were sequenced by different laboratories using diverse techniques, in order to increase sequencing depth and limit assay-specific biases. Between about 0.8 and 9 billion PBMCs per donor were obtained by leukapheresis.

Worth noting for this clone: It has no known antigen specificity. Per-nucleotide qualities are absent, and no much larger clonotype sits a single base away.

Using the deep immunoSEQ assay, TCR CDR3 regions were amplified from genomic DNA by multiplex PCR. Extracted genomic DNA from each cell subset was distributed evenly across all wells of several immunoSEQ 96-well plates, and each plate was treated as a replicate. For sorted subsets, around 200 ng genomic DNA, equal to approximately 30,000 T cell genomes, was loaded into each replicate PCR. Purified libraries were measured with a Qubit 3.0 fluorometer, size-checked on a Bioanalyzer 2100, and measured again with the KAPA Library Quantification kit. Every immunoSEQ 96-well plate was sequenced on a dedicated single-read 150-cycle Illumina NextSeq 550 flow cell. Concerning the study's data processing: Because the immunoSEQ output held only junctional sequences and lacked quality scores, the filtering could not match the filtering applied to full-length reads. Sequences were annotated with PyIR, a Python wrapper for IgBLAST v1.9, and V/J genes and CDR3 were assigned using IMGT germline references. Reads with weak V/J assignments (E-value above 1e-6), missing CDR3, stop codons, out-of-frame junctions, or ambiguous translated residues were removed. V3J clonotypes were defined as sequences sharing an identical inferred V gene, J gene, and CDR3 amino acid sequence. Percentage overlap between repertoires was calculated by dividing the number of shared unique clonotypes by the size of the smaller repertoire. Three approaches were used to assess repertoire richness: RTK rarefaction, the Chao1 estimator, and Recon v2.1 estimates of unobserved clonotypes. Generation probabilities were computed with OLGA for all TCRbeta clonotypes obtained by the gDNA method from several donors. Held by TCRdb, this immuneACCESS table contains in-frame sequences only and omits some clones. Under half of the omission traces to an unresolved V gene where checked; the cause of the rest is unknown. From that table come the V and J calls and clone size; the DNA was used to work out D and trimming. In all, the sample holds some 1.4 million clones, and approximately 96% of those were seen once. The leading ten clones occupy approximately 1.2% of the sample.

Donors were healthy HIV-negative adults with no recently reported acute infections or vaccinations. Every donor was a Caucasian adult residing in Nashville, Tennessee, USA. CD4+ T cells were enriched by magnetic negative selection, after which naive cells were positively selected on CD45RA and the negative fraction was taken as the memory subset. Blood was obtained by leukapheresis, after which PBMCs were separated by Ficoll-Histopaque density gradient centrifugation and cryopreserved in liquid nitrogen vapor phase. Analytical flow cytometry was used to check the purity and quantity of every magnetically sorted T cell population. Genomic DNA was isolated from each sorted fraction and quantified by UV absorbance on a Nanodrop 2000c. The investigation overall reported the following: Higher generation probabilities were observed for clonotypes shared by all four sorted-subset donors than for non-shared clonotypes. Based on pairwise subsampling, the degree of clonotype sharing among donors was expected to be affected by sequencing depth. Across a handful of donors, around 5% of naive CD4, 3.5% of naive CD8, 2.3% of memory CD4, and about 0.4% of memory CD8 clonotypes were shared. Naive subsets generally had larger estimated clonotype richness than memory subsets. Incomplete sequencing was indicated by rarefaction of sorted-subset datasets, despite the large sequencing depth. Because the study included a small number of donors, the genetic and exposure-history diversity represented was limited. Only blood was sampled, and tissue TCR repertoires likely differ from those in blood.

The CDR1 and CDR2 encoded by the germline V gene are MGHDK and SYGVNS. The CDR3 contains 14 residues, cysteine and phenylalanine counted. Only the CDR3 DNA is retained, 42 bases long and in frame from the first base. V is clipped by 1 base and J by 5 bases, and the sequence between their germline boundaries is 11 bases long. This receptor chain uses TRBV25-1 and TRBJ2-5; the D region possibly corresponds to TRBD2 (5 bases align). The sequence was obtained from a man younger than 45 in good health. Material for sequencing was naive CD4+ T cells sorted from blood. The sample's cell subset or site label is to be understood as: CD45RA+ positively selected. This receptor has the CDR3 CASSESRVAETQYF. The DNA reads as follows: TGTGCCAGCAGTGAATCTAGAGTAGCGGAGACCCAGTACTTC.